The 14 T cell receptor beta chains listed next were all sequenced from one sample in a study of neurological immune-mediated disorders. In TCRdb, the 5' RACE reads were re-called with MiXCR into one record per CDR3 protein. The sample includes about 40,000 distinct CDR3 sequences, around 14% of them seen just once. The sample was PBMCs. These receptor sequences come from a woman aged 45-60 years with HTLV-1-associated myelopathy (HAM/TSP).

In DNA form, the CDR3 reads TGCAGTGCTAGTCAGCTAGGCGGGACCAGCTGCTCCTACGAGCAGTACTTC. It encodes CSASQLGGTSCSYEQYF. The V call is TRBV20-1, the J call TRBJ2-7, with D maybe TRBD2 (6 bases). The CDR3 runs 17 residues. Germline V gene data show CDR1 as DFQATT and CDR2 as SNEGSKA (reference sequence). V lost 3 bases to trimming and J lost 0 bases, with 21 bases between them.

This clonotype was seen repeatedly, ten times or more. The rearrangement uses TRBV16 and TRBJ1-2; 8 positions match TRBD1. This CDR3 region has 14 residues. Per the germline V gene, CDR1 is KGHSY and CDR2 is FQNENV. J was trimmed by 7 bases and V by 2 bases; bases with no gene match: 6. Here the CDR3 reads CASSQQDRVGGYTF. In nucleotides, the CDR3 is TGTGCCAGCAGCCAACAGGACAGGGTTGGTGGCTACACCTTC.

This clonotype was seen just once. A single base separates this from a much larger clone, so it may be a read error. V usage is TRBV29-1 and J usage is TRBJ2-1; 12 positions match TRBD2. The CDR3 is 15 amino acids. CDR1 SQVTM and CDR2 ANQGSEA come from the germline V gene. DNA of the CDR3: TGCAGAGCTCAGACTAGCGGGGGCTCCTACAATGAGCAGTTCTTC. It is translated as CRAQTSGGSYNEQFF.

On this clonotype: A read error is possible here, since a much larger clone lies one base away. J is TRBJ2-3 and V is TRBV28, with D possibly matching TRBD2 (5 bases). The CDR3 runs 13 residues. Germline values: CDR1 MDHEN, CDR2 SYDVKM. Trimming removed 4 bases at V and 6 bases at J, with 11 bases between. The CDR3 DNA reads as TGTGCCAGCAGTTCCCTGGACTTGGATACGCAGTATTTT. Protein: CASSSLDLDTQYF. The full variable domain, its missing parts supplied by reference TRBV28 and TRBJ2-3, is DVKVTQSSRYLVKRTGEKVFLECVQDMDHENMFWYRQDPGLGLRLIYFSYDVKMKEKGDIPEGYSVSREKKERFSLILESASTNQTSMYLCASSSLDLDTQYFGPGTRLTVL.

This clonotype came up a few times. The V and J genes are TRBV19 and TRBJ1-5; D may be TRBD1 (5 bases). The germline V gene has CDR1 LNHDA and CDR2 SQIVND (reference sequence). This CDR3 comprises 15 residues. V was clipped by 5 bases and J by 0 bases, with 11 bases between them. DNA for the CDR3: TGTGCCAGTAGTCCTAGGACAAATAGCAATCAGCCCCAGCATTTT. As protein: CASSPRTNSNQPQHF.

This clonotype showed up many times. The chain recombines TRBV5-1 with TRBJ1-5; D is possibly TRBD1 (5 bases). The CDR3 spans 14 residues. The V end was cut by 0 bases, the J end by 6 bases, with 10 bases between. From germline, CDR1 is SGHRS and CDR2 YFSETQ. CDR3 DNA sequence: TGCGCCAGCAGCTTGGCCGGGGGAACTCAGCCCCAGCATTTT. Its translation is CASSLAGGTQPQHF.

This clonotype was found many times. This rearrangement joins TRBV5-6 to TRBJ2-2; D not certain. This CDR3 region has 13 residues. From germline, CDR1 is SGHDT and CDR2 YYEEEE. V was shortened by 2 bases and J by 1 base, with 3 bases between the two germline ends. CDR3 nucleotides: TGTGCCAGCAGCTTTAGGAACACCGGGGAGCTGTTTTTT. Amino acid sequence: CASSFRNTGELFF.

This clonotype was counted a few times. This rearrangement joins TRBV6-5 to TRBJ2-2, with D unclear. V gave up 1 base and J gave up 5 bases, with 11 bases separating them. The CDR3 totals 15 residues. The germline V gene encodes CDR1 MNHEY and CDR2 SVGAGI. CDR3 nucleotides: TGTGCCAGCAGTTACTTTGGCAGGACGACCGGGGAGCTGTTTTTT. It yields the protein CASSYFGRTTGELFF.

The sample holds many counts of this clonotype. This rearrangement joins TRBV7-2 to TRBJ2-2; D possibly corresponds to TRBD2 (5 bases). V was clipped by 1 base and J by 0 bases, with 12 bases between them. CDR3 length equals 17 residues. Germline assignment: CDR1 SGHTA and CDR2 FQGNSA. CDR3 protein: CASSLENTAANTGELFF. The CDR3 DNA reads as TGTGCCAGCAGCTTAGAAAACACAGCGGCGAACACCGGGGAGCTGTTTTTT.

In its sample, this clonotype was seen many times. The genes are TRBV12-3 or TRBV12-4 and TRBJ2-1; TRBD1 is a possible D gene (6 bases). This CDR3 region has 15 residues. V lost 1 base, J lost 1 base, and 8 bases lay in between. DNA for the CDR3: TGTGCCAGCAGTTTAGACAGGGCATCCTACAATGAGCAGTTCTTC. Its translation is CASSLDRASYNEQFF.

This clonotype was counted at least ten times. The chain employs TRBV6-5 and TRBJ2-5; 7 positions match TRBD1. The germline V gene has CDR1 MNHEY and CDR2 SVGAGI. Losses at the gene ends were 3 bases for V and 2 bases for J; bases not matched to a gene: 6. The CDR3 has 15 residues. CDR3: CASSYSTGVQETQYF. DNA for the CDR3: TGTGCCAGCAGTTATTCTACAGGGGTACAAGAGACCCAGTACTTC.

The chain combines TRBV29-1 with TRBJ2-1, with D possibly called TRBD1 or TRBD2 (6 bases each). In germline, CDR1 is SQVTM, CDR2 ANQGSEA. CDR3 length: 13 amino acids. V dropped 5 bases and J dropped 2 bases, with 10 bases sitting between them. CDR3 sequence: CSVNRGAYNEQFF. For the CDR3, the DNA is TGCAGCGTTAATAGGGGGGCCTACAATGAGCAGTTCTTC.

This clonotype came up many times. The chain has TRBV6-2 or TRBV6-3 and TRBJ2-1; maybe TRBD2 (5 bases). Germline V gives CDR1 MNHEY, CDR2 SVGEGT. The length of the CDR3 is 13 residues. The V end was cut by 4 bases, the J end by 6 bases, with 10 bases between. The CDR3 sequence is CASSLLLANEQFF. The CDR3 DNA follows: TGTGCCAGCAGTTTACTCCTAGCCAATGAGCAGTTCTTC.

This clonotype has at least ten counts. The J gene is TRBJ2-6, the V gene TRBV7-2, with TRBD1 identical over 8 bases. With V trimmed by 3 bases and J by 3 bases, 1 base remained unmatched. Germline V gene sequence: CDR1 SGHTA, CDR2 FQGNSA. The CDR3 extends over 15 amino acids. As DNA, the CDR3 is TGTGCCAGCAGCTTCAGGGGGCTTGGGGCCAACGTCCTGACTTTC. This gives the protein CASSFRGLGANVLTF.